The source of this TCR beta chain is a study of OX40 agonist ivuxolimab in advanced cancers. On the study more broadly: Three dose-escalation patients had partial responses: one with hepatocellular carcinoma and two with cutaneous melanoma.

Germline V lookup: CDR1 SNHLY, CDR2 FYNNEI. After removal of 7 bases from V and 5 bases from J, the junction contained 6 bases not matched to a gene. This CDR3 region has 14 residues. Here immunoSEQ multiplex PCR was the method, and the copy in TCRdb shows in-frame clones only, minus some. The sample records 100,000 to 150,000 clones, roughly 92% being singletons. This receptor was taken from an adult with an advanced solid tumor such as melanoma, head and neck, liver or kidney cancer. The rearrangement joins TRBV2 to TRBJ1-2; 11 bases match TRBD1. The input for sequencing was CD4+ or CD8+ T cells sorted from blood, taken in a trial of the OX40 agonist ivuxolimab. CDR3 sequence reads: CASTVGQGAYGYTF. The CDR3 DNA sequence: TGTGCCAGCACCGTTGGACAGGGGGCTTATGGCTACACCTTC.